This entry lists 26 T cell receptor beta chains sequenced from one sample in a study of response to subunit inactivated influenza vaccine. Each CDR3 protein is one row after TCRdb ran MiXCR on the RT-PCR reads. The sample lists around 570,000 distinct CDR3 sequences, around 10% seen once, with more than 9.5% in the top ten. The sample was also linked to a second study, of T cells expressing NK-cell markers. That work contributes: The cDNA for TCR beta came from 5'RACE template switching with UMIs.

The sequences come from PBMCs from blood, collected on the day of vaccination. The receptors stem from a middle-aged man who received an inactivated influenza vaccine.

This clonotype was detected a few times. The V gene is TRBV4-2, the J gene TRBJ2-3; 13 positions agree with TRBD2. Germline V CDR1 and CDR2: LGHNA, YNFKEQ. Germline trimming cut 1 base from V and 6 bases from J; bases unmatched to any gene: 7. The CDR3 runs to 17 residues. Here the CDR3 reads CASSQGTSGGVGDTQYF. CDR3 DNA: TGTGCCAGCAGCCAAGGGACTAGCGGGGGCGTAGGTGATACGCAGTATTTT.

Only a few counts were recorded for this clonotype. The rearrangement uses TRBV9 and TRBJ2-1, with D maybe TRBD1 (7 bases). CDR3 size: 16 residues. V lost 0 bases, J lost 3 bases, and 13 bases lay in between. CDR1 and CDR2 (germline): SGDLS, YYNGEE. CDR3 loop: CASSVVEGQSYNEQFF. The CDR3 coding sequence is TGTGCCAGCAGCGTAGTGGAGGGACAGAGCTACAATGAGCAGTTCTTC. The full variable domain, rest sourced from reference TRBV9 and TRBJ2-1, is DSGVTQTPKHLITATGQRVTLRCSPRSGDLSVYWYQQSLDQGLQFLIQYYNGEERAKGNILERFSAQQFPDLHSELNLSSLELGDSALYFCASSVVEGQSYNEQFFGPGTRLTVL.

This clonotype was seen more than once but under ten times. The chain combines TRBV7-2 with TRBJ1-4, with a weak D call TRBD1 (5 bases). Trimming stripped 2 bases from V and 6 bases from J, with 10 bases between. The CDR3 totals 14 residues. Germline CDR1 SGHTA, CDR2 FQGNSA. CDR3 sequence reads: CASSLTGTHEKLFF. Written as DNA, the CDR3 is TGTGCCAGCAGCTTAACGGGGACTCATGAAAAACTGTTTTTT.

There are a few counts of this clonotype. V gene TRBV5-1 combines with J gene TRBJ2-3, with D perhaps matching TRBD1 (6 bases). The CDR3 is made up of 13 amino acids. V lost 4 bases, J lost 6 bases, and 12 bases lay in between. CDR1 SGHRS and CDR2 YFSETQ come from the germline V gene. The DNA for the CDR3 is TGCGCCAGCAGCCAGACAGGTTCGGATACGCAGTATTTT. Amino acid sequence: CASSQTGSDTQYF. Drawing the rest from reference TRBV5-1 and TRBJ2-3, the complete variable domain is KAGVTQTPRYLIKTRGQQVTLSCSPISGHRSVSWYQQTPGQGLQFLFEYFSETQRNKGNFPGRFSGRQFSNSRSEMNVSTLELGDSALYLCASSQTGSDTQYFGPGTRLTVL.

The rearrangement uses TRBV20-1 and TRBJ2-7; D gene uncertain. The length of the CDR3 is 14 residues. Deletions cut 6 bases from V and 3 bases from J, with 18 bases between. Germline CDR1 reads DFQATT; CDR2 reads SNEGSKA (reference sequence). CDR3 residues: CSASALGFGYEQYF. CDR3 bases: TGCAGTGCCTCCGCGTTGGGTTTCGGCTACGAGCAGTACTTC.

The genes are TRBV7-2 and TRBJ2-7; 7 nucleotides match TRBD2. The length of the CDR3 is 15 residues. The V and J ends lost 5 bases and 0 bases, in that order; junction bases with no gene match: 7. The germline CDR1 and CDR2 sequences are SGHTA and FQGNSA. The CDR3 region has the DNA TGTGCCAGCAGCCCATCTCGCGGGAGCTCCTACGAGCAGTACTTC. This gives the protein CASSPSRGSSYEQYF.

This clonotype was seen only a few times. This chain uses TRBV5-1 with TRBJ2-2; D possibly matches TRBD1 or TRBD2 (6 bases each). V lost 1 base and J 0 bases, leaving 19 bases between the germline ends. From germline, CDR1 is SGHRS and CDR2 YFSETQ. The CDR3 consists of 19 residues. CDR3 loop: CASSLWGARQTSNTGELFF. The CDR3 nucleotides read TGCGCCAGCAGCTTGTGGGGGGCGAGACAGACCTCGAACACCGGGGAGCTGTTTTTT. Looking up the rest from reference TRBV5-1 and TRBJ2-2 gives the full variable domain: KAGVTQTPRYLIKTRGQQVTLSCSPISGHRSVSWYQQTPGQGLQFLFEYFSETQRNKGNFPGRFSGRQFSNSRSEMNVSTLELGDSALYLCASSLWGARQTSNTGELFFGEGSRLTVL.

The chain joins TRBV5-6 to TRBJ1-1; no definite D call. Trimming pared 4 bases from V and 7 bases from J, leaving 17 bases between. From germline, CDR1 is SGHDT and CDR2 YYEEEE. This CDR3 is 14 amino acids long. CDR3 amino acids: CASSLMGLSLEAFF. The CDR3 nucleotides are TGTGCCAGCAGCCTGATGGGGTTGTCCCTTGAAGCTTTCTTT.

At least ten counts were recorded for this clonotype. The chain carries TRBV7-6 and TRBJ2-1; 12 nucleotides align to TRBD2. The CDR3 spans 17 residues. The ends lost 1 base at V and 5 bases at J; junction bases unmatched: 6. Per the germline V gene, CDR1 is SGHVS and CDR2 is FNYEAQ. CDR3 DNA sequence: TGTGCCAGCAGCTTAGTGGGTGGACTAGCGGGGAACAATGAGCAGTTCTTC. Amino acids: CASSLVGGLAGNNEQFF.

This clonotype was seen a handful of times. The chain couples TRBV7-3 to TRBJ1-1; no definite D call. The V gene's germline CDR1 is SGHTA and CDR2 FQGTGA. There are 16 residues in the CDR3. Trimming cost V 9 bases and J 5 bases, with 25 bases left between them. The CDR3 DNA sequence: TGTGCCAGAAACCCGCGGGGAACCCTCCAGATGACTGAAGCTTTCTTT. Translated, it gives CARNPRGTLQMTEAFF.

V gene TRBV6-5 combines with J gene TRBJ2-1; 9 nucleotides align to TRBD2. Germline V CDR1 and CDR2: MNHEY, SVGAGI. With 0 bases clipped from V and 4 bases from J, the junction kept 1 base outside the gene matches. The CDR3 loop spans 15 amino acids. Written as DNA, the CDR3 is TGTGCCAGCAGTTACTCTACTAGCGGGTACAATGAGCAGTTCTTC. It encodes CASSYSTSGYNEQFF.

The gene calls are TRBV20-1 and TRBJ2-3, with 8 bases fitting TRBD2. The germline V gene has CDR1 DFQATT and CDR2 SNEGSKA (reference sequence). The CDR3 has 16 residues. V shed 5 bases and J 3 bases; nucleotides not matched to a gene: 13. The CDR3 is CSAQESGSGGTDTQYF. The CDR3 nucleotides read TGCAGTGCTCAGGAAAGCGGGAGTGGGGGTACAGATACGCAGTATTTT.

This clonotype was counted a few times. The CDR3 DNA is TGTGCCAGCAGTCGCCTTCAGGAGAATCAGCCCCAGCATTTT. Translation gives CASSRLQENQPQHF. The J gene is TRBJ1-5, the V gene TRBV12-3 or TRBV12-4, with D unclear. There are 14 residues in the CDR3. The V and J ends lost 5 bases and 4 bases respectively, with 12 bases between them.

V is TRBV6-1 and J is TRBJ1-3; D may be TRBD1 (5 bases). CDR1 is MNHNS, CDR2 SASEGT, per germline. This CDR3 region has 18 residues. V lost 2 bases and J 0 bases, leaving 17 bases between the germline ends. The CDR3: CASSEITGPYISGNTIYF. CDR3 DNA sequence: TGTGCCAGCAGTGAAATAACAGGACCATATATCTCTGGAAACACCATATATTTT.

The chain carries TRBV4-2 and TRBJ2-7; 8 bases are a match to TRBD2. The CDR3 consists of 17 residues. The germline gives CDR1 LGHNA, CDR2 YNFKEQ. V trimming: 3 bases; J trimming: 3 bases; junction bases outside the gene matches: 13. The CDR3 DNA sequence: TGTGCCAGCAGCCAGGACACCACTAGCGGAGTCTACTACGAGCAGTACTTC. It encodes CASSQDTTSGVYYEQYF.

The chain joins TRBV6-5 to TRBJ2-1; D gene unclear. The germline V gene encodes CDR1 MNHEY and CDR2 SVGAGI. Trimming left V 3 bases short and J 2 bases short, with 20 bases between. This CDR3 is built from 18 residues. The CDR3 is CASSYRAASDDPYNEQFF. The CDR3 nucleotides are TGTGCCAGCAGTTATCGAGCAGCCTCGGACGACCCCTACAATGAGCAGTTCTTC.

This clonotype was seen repeatedly, ten times or more. As DNA, the CDR3 is TGTGCCAGCAGTTTCTCTAGCGGGCCAGATACGCAGTATTTT. Translation gives CASSFSSGPDTQYF. The gene calls are TRBV12-3 or TRBV12-4 and TRBJ2-3; TRBD2 agrees at 8 bases. The V and J ends lost 3 bases and 4 bases, in that order; junction bases with no gene match: 3. The CDR3 contains 14 residues.

The chain couples TRBV3-1 to TRBJ2-4; D call uncertain. This CDR3 spans 15 amino acids. The V gene lost 5 bases and the J gene lost 1 base, with 12 bases spanning the gap. The germline CDR1 and CDR2 sequences are LGHDT and YNNKEL (reference sequence). The CDR3 nucleotides are TGTGCCAGCAGCGCCGAGAACCTTGCCAAAAACATTCAGTACTTC. This codes for CASSAENLAKNIQYF.

This clonotype came up a few times. V and J are TRBV20-1 and TRBJ2-3; 10 bases line up with TRBD2. The CDR3 is 15 residues long. Germline assignment: CDR1 DFQATT and CDR2 SNEGSKA (reference sequence). J was trimmed by 1 base and V by 4 bases; bases with no gene match: 5. The CDR3 DNA follows: TGCAGTGCTACTGGACTAGCGGAACGCACAGATACGCAGTATTTT. Amino acids: CSATGLAERTDTQYF.

This sequence joins TRBV9 and TRBJ1-1, with no clear D. This CDR3 has 12 amino acids. Trimming pared 5 bases from V and 0 bases from J, leaving 5 bases between. Germline V CDR1 and CDR2: SGDLS, YYNGEE. The CDR3 bases are TGTGCCAGCAGGGGTATGAACACTGAAGCTTTCTTT. Its translation is CASRGMNTEAFF.

The sample holds a few counts of this clonotype. The chain has TRBV9 and TRBJ2-7; D is unresolved. The germline CDR1 and CDR2 sequences are SGDLS and YYNGEE. The length of the CDR3 is 14 residues. Trimming took off 3 bases at V and 0 bases at J, with 10 bases between the two ends. CDR3 sequence reads: CASSAYYGSYEQYF. CDR3 sequence (DNA): TGTGCCAGCAGCGCCTACTATGGCTCCTACGAGCAGTACTTC.

This clonotype was seen a single time. The rearrangement uses TRBV20-1 and TRBJ1-4; TRBD1 might be the D (5 bases). Germline V gene sequence: CDR1 DFQATT, CDR2 SNEGSKA (reference sequence). This CDR3 is built from 14 residues. The ends were cut back, 3 bases at V and 8 bases at J, with 16 bases in the middle. This CDR3 is CSARERGRPEKLFF. CDR3 DNA sequence: TGCAGTGCTAGGGAACGGGGCCGGCCCGAAAAACTGTTTTTT.

This chain uses TRBV12-3 or TRBV12-4 with TRBJ1-6; D not resolved. The CDR3 consists of 14 residues. The V end lost 2 bases, the J end lost 11 bases, and 13 bases lay between the germline ends. CDR3 region: CASSLREGSAPLHF. Here the CDR3 DNA reads TGTGCCAGCAGTTTACGGGAGGGATCTGCACCCCTCCACTTT.

This chain connects TRBV7-8 to TRBJ2-4, with 11 bases that match TRBD1. The CDR3 totals 16 residues. Germline V lookup: CDR1 SGHVS, CDR2 FQNEAQ. Trimming took 5 bases from V and 2 from J; bases not matched to a gene: 5. The CDR3 is CASSTGQGASKNIQYF. For the CDR3, the DNA is TGTGCCAGCAGCACTGGACAGGGGGCATCCAAAAACATTCAGTACTTC.

This clonotype was seen more than once but under ten times. The chain joins TRBV10-2 to TRBJ2-3; D is possibly TRBD2 (5 bases). The CDR3 is made up of 15 amino acids. Germline values: CDR1 WSHSY, CDR2 SAAADI. Trimming left V 3 bases short and J 5 bases short, with 15 bases between. The CDR3 reads CASSEGLFLGDTQYF. The CDR3 DNA reads TGCGCCAGCAGTGAAGGACTGTTCCTGGGAGATACGCAGTATTTT.

This clonotype was seen repeatedly, ten times or more. The J gene is TRBJ2-1, the V gene TRBV29-1, with 7 bases that match TRBD1. The trim removed 7 bases at V and 9 bases at J, leaving 9 bases unmatched. The CDR3 runs to 12 residues. The germline gives CDR1 SQVTM, CDR2 ANQGSEA. CDR3 residues: CSARTGEGEQFF. As DNA, the CDR3 is TGCAGCGCCAGGACAGGAGAAGGTGAGCAGTTCTTC.